This TCR beta chain was sequenced during a study of T cell changes during pregnancy in multiple sclerosis. The CDR3 length is 14 residues. From germline, CDR1 is SGHAT and CDR2 FQNNGV. V was cut by 5 bases and J by 10 bases, with 20 bases left in between. There are a few counts of this clone. Profiled with immunoSEQ multiplex PCR; TCRdb holds only in-frame clones, not every one. This table holds tens of thousands of clones, roughly 90% found once. The specimen was peripheral blood, collected in the first trimester of pregnancy. The sequence was collected from a female donor with multiple sclerosis, enrolled in a pregnancy study. The gene calls are TRBV11-2 and TRBJ1-1; D perhaps matches TRBD1 (5 bases). DNA of the CDR3: TGTGCCAGCAGCCACGATTTAGGGGCCGGGGGAGCTTTCTTT. Its protein product is CASSHDLGAGGAFF.